A single sample gave rise to the 29 T cell receptor beta chains below, sequenced in a study of vaccination effects on CD4 cells after COVID-19. No antigen is known for these receptors. Profiled with immunoSEQ multiplex PCR; TCRdb holds only in-frame clones, not every one. Of 60,000 to 80,000 clones in the sample, around 70% were seen once. Isolation of CD4+ T cells took place after less than twelve days of culture. Everyone in the study got two shots of either the BNT162b2 or mRNA-1273 vaccine. Here the sequenced sample was CD4+ T cells from PBMCs cultured without peptide, taken after COVID-19 vaccination. The origin of the receptors is a human donor who received a COVID-19 vaccine.

This chain joins TRBV6-5 and TRBJ1-1; TRBD1 matches at 7 bases. The trim removed 7 bases at V and 4 bases at J, leaving 6 bases unmatched. There are 13 residues in the CDR3. CDR1 MNHEY and CDR2 SVGAGI come from the germline V gene. CDR3 nucleotides: TGTGCCAGCACCGAGGGACAGCCCACTGAAGCTTTCTTT. Translating gives CASTEGQPTEAFF.

The chain has TRBV2 and TRBJ2-7; 7 positions agree with TRBD2. Germline-derived CDR1 and CDR2 are SNHLY and FYNNEI. The CDR3 length is 12 residues. Trimming cost V 5 bases and J 7 bases; bases outside gene matches: 5. In DNA, the CDR3 is TGTGCCAGCAGTATGGGGGAGGGGGAGCAGTACGTC. It encodes CASSMGEGEQYV.

This rearrangement joins TRBV6-5 to TRBJ2-3; 11 bases are a match to TRBD2. The V gene's germline CDR1 is MNHEY and CDR2 SVGAGI. Trimming at V came to 6 bases and at J to 4 bases, leaving 3 bases not matched to a gene. This CDR3 region has 14 residues. CDR3 in amino acids: CASSLAGGADTQYF. CDR3 coding DNA: TGTGCCAGCAGCCTAGCGGGGGGTGCAGATACGCAGTATTTT.

This clone came up a few times. The rearrangement uses TRBV5-8 and TRBJ2-3, with 11 bases aligning to TRBD2. After removal of 8 bases from V and 4 bases from J, the junction contained 6 bases not matched to a gene. CDR1 is SGHTS and CDR2 is YDEGEE in the germline V gene. CDR3 size: 14 residues. Written as DNA, the CDR3 is TGTGCCAGTCCTACTAGCGGGGGCGCAGATACGCAGTATTTT. It encodes CASPTSGGADTQYF.

The chain links TRBV28 to TRBJ1-4; TRBD1 matches 7 bases. The CDR3 has 15 amino acids. Germline values: CDR1 MDHEN, CDR2 SYDVKM. V lost 6 bases to trimming and J lost 7 bases; unmatched junction nucleotides: 11. Here the CDR3 DNA reads TGTGCCAGCAGCAGGAGGGGGCTGGTCGGTGAAAAACTGTTTTTT. Residues: CASSRRGLVGEKLFF.

The chain is built from TRBV5-1 and TRBJ2-7; TRBD1 is a possible D gene (6 bases). The CDR3 is 14 residues long. From germline, CDR1 is SGHRS and CDR2 YFSETQ. The V end lost 0 bases, the J end lost 6 bases, and 13 bases lay between the germline ends. The CDR3 nucleotides are TGCGCCAGCAGCTTGGCCGTGGACAGCGGCGAGCAGTACGTC. It translates to CASSLAVDSGEQYV.

The genes are TRBV25-1 and TRBJ2-5; 8 bases are shared with TRBD1. Germline V CDR1 and CDR2: MGHDK, SYGVNS. CDR3 length: 15 amino acids. V shed 5 bases and J 3 bases; nucleotides not matched to a gene: 8. The CDR3 sequence is CASSKATDREETQYF. Written as DNA, the CDR3 is TGTGCCAGCAGTAAAGCGACGGACAGGGAAGAGACCCAGTACTTC.

The chain employs TRBV19 and TRBJ2-3, with a possible D match to TRBD2 (7 bases). This CDR3 has 16 amino acids. Germline lookup yields CDR1 LNHDA and CDR2 SQIVND (reference sequence). V shed 4 bases and J shed 5 bases, with 19 bases lying between them. The CDR3 DNA follows: TGTGCCAGTAGTACGCCGGTGGGGGGGGCCGGAGATACGCAGTATTTT. This codes for CASSTPVGGAGDTQYF.

The gene calls are TRBV4-3 and TRBJ2-2; 8 positions agree with TRBD1. Trimming removed 6 bases from V and 5 bases from J; junction bases left unmatched: 8. The germline V gene has CDR1 LGHNA and CDR2 YSLEER. The CDR3 is 15 amino acids. CDR3 in DNA: TGCGCCAGCAGGCGACAGGGGACTCCTACCGGGGAGCTGTTTTTT. Protein product: CASRRQGTPTGELFF.

This clone was recorded only once. J is TRBJ1-5 and V is TRBV7-9, with D hard to call. The CDR3 loop spans 13 amino acids. Germline-derived CDR1 and CDR2 are SEHNR and FQNEAQ (reference sequence). V dropped 4 bases and J dropped 5 bases, with 9 bases sitting between them. The CDR3 sequence is CASSSPSDQPQHF. Written as DNA, the CDR3 is TGTGCCAGCAGCTCCCCGTCGGATCAGCCCCAGCATTTT.

The CDR3 sequence is CASSSSGNTGELFF. The CDR3 coding sequence is TGCGCCAGCAGCTCCTCCGGGAACACCGGGGAGCTGTTTTTT. V is TRBV5-1 and J is TRBJ2-2; the D is unclear. V gave up 3 bases and J gave up 1 base, with 7 bases separating them. This CDR3 spans 14 amino acids. Germline V gene data show CDR1 as SGHRS and CDR2 as YFSETQ. Using reference TRBV5-1 and TRBJ2-2 for the parts outside the CDR3, the full variable domain is KAGVTQTPRYLIKTRGQQVTLSCSPISGHRSVSWYQQTPGQGLQFLFEYFSETQRNKGNFPGRFSGRQFSNSRSEMNVSTLELGDSALYLCASSSSGNTGELFFGEGSRLTVL.

This clone showed up just a few times. The chain employs TRBV2 and TRBJ1-1; D is undetermined. V was shortened by 6 bases and J by 4 bases, with 18 bases between the two germline ends. This CDR3 contains 15 residues. Germline V CDR1 and CDR2: SNHLY, FYNNEI. The CDR3 sequence is CASSVTRVGSTEAFF. The CDR3 nucleotides read TGTGCCAGCAGCGTAACACGGGTGGGGAGCACTGAAGCTTTCTTT.

The chain combines TRBV6-6 with TRBJ1-2; TRBD1 might be the D (5 bases). The CDR3 length is 14 residues. V lost 0 bases, J lost 3 bases, and 8 bases lay in between. Germline loops: CDR1 MNHNY, CDR2 SVGAGI (reference sequence). The DNA of the CDR3 is TGTGCCAGCAGTTACTCAAGGGGTGACTATGGCTACACCTTC. This translates into CASSYSRGDYGYTF.

In its sample, this clone was seen a few times. The V and J genes are TRBV5-6 and TRBJ1-1, with D tentatively TRBD1 (6 bases). Germline V gives CDR1 SGHDT, CDR2 YYEEEE. V was cut by 3 bases and J by 1 base, with 7 bases left in between. This CDR3 is built from 13 residues. In DNA form, the CDR3 reads TGTGCCAGCAGCTACAGGGAGAACACTGAAGCTTTCTTT. This translates into CASSYRENTEAFF.

The chain combines TRBV6-4 with TRBJ2-2; no firm D call. Trimming took off 7 bases at V and 0 bases at J, with 9 bases between the two ends. Looked up from germline, CDR1 is MRHNA and CDR2 is SNTAGT. The CDR3 sequence is 14 residues long. The CDR3 spells CASTKTANTGELFF. As DNA, the CDR3 is TGTGCCAGCACCAAAACGGCGAACACCGGGGAGCTGTTTTTT.

The chain couples TRBV24-1 to TRBJ2-1; the match to TRBD2 covers 7 bases. Germline CDR1 reads KGHDR; CDR2 reads SFDVKD. This CDR3 has 16 amino acids. V was clipped by 6 bases and J by 6 bases; unmatched bases: 13. The CDR3 is CATSKSGAKGSNEQFF. Here the CDR3 DNA reads TGTGCCACCAGTAAGAGCGGGGCAAAGGGTAGCAATGAGCAGTTCTTC.

The rearrangement links TRBV4-1 to TRBJ2-7; D is ambiguous. CDR3 length: 10 amino acids. Trimming removed 4 bases from V and 10 bases from J, with 8 bases in between. The germline CDR1 and CDR2 sequences are MGHRA and YSYEKL. DNA for the CDR3: TGCGCCAGCAGCCGGAGACAACAGTACGTC. Translated, it gives CASSRRQQYV.

CDR3 nucleotides: TGTGCCAGCTCACCAGGCCTAGCGGGGGTGGATACGCAGTATTTT. It specifies CASSPGLAGVDTQYF. This chain joins TRBV18 and TRBJ2-3; 10 nucleotides match TRBD2. CDR3 size: 15 residues. After removal of 2 bases from V and 6 bases from J, the junction contained 5 bases not matched to a gene. Germline V lookup: CDR1 KGHSH, CDR2 LQKENI.

V gene TRBV6-1 combines with J gene TRBJ1-3, with TRBD1 matching over 7 bases. The V segment lost 6 bases and the J segment 0 bases; nucleotides outside the gene matches: 5. Germline CDR1 MNHNS, CDR2 SASEGT. The CDR3 length is 15 residues. CDR3 sequence reads: CASRGQALSGNTIYF. CDR3 DNA sequence: TGTGCCAGCAGAGGACAGGCGCTCTCTGGAAACACCATATATTTT.

This clone was recorded a few times. V is TRBV19 and J is TRBJ1-6; D is unclear. The length of the CDR3 is 13 residues. The V and J ends lost 11 bases and 0 bases respectively, with 8 bases between them. In germline, CDR1 is LNHDA, CDR2 SQIVND (reference sequence). CDR3 amino acids: CAGASSYNSPLHF. CDR3 nucleotides: TGTGCCGGAGCTAGCTCCTATAATTCACCCCTCCACTTT.

The V and J genes are TRBV11-2 and TRBJ2-7; D might be TRBD2 (5 bases). In germline, CDR1 is SGHAT, CDR2 FQNNGV. The CDR3 runs 15 residues. The ends were cut back, 8 bases at V and 0 bases at J, with 17 bases in the middle. The CDR3 region is CASQRNSDYSYEQYV. The CDR3 coding sequence is TGTGCCAGCCAAAGGAACTCAGACTACTCCTACGAGCAGTACGTC.

This chain links TRBV9 with TRBJ2-2, with 8 bases identical to TRBD2. Germline CDR1 and CDR2: SGDLS and YYNGEE. This CDR3 spans 18 amino acids. The J segment lost 4 bases and the V segment lost 4 bases, leaving 15 bases of the junction unmatched. CDR3 loop: CASSRDYYGGAGTGELFF. CDR3 nucleotide sequence: TGTGCCAGCAGCCGAGACTACTACGGGGGGGCGGGCACCGGGGAGCTGTTTTTT.

The chain combines TRBV5-1 with TRBJ2-3; maybe TRBD1 (5 bases). The germline V gene has CDR1 SGHRS and CDR2 YFSETQ. Trimming took off 0 bases at V and 1 base at J, with 9 bases between the two ends. The CDR3 is 15 amino acids. CDR3 sequence: CASSLGGPRTDTQYF. The DNA of the CDR3 is TGCGCCAGCAGCTTGGGGGGCCCGCGCACAGATACGCAGTATTTT.

This chain uses TRBV15 with TRBJ2-7; no reliable D call. With 1 base removed from V and 0 bases from J, the gap between germline ends came to 7 bases. The CDR3 length is 14 residues. Germline CDR1 is LNHNV and CDR2 is YYDKDF (reference sequence). The CDR3 DNA is TGTGCCACCAGCAGAGCAGGTTACTCCTACGAGCAGTACGTC. Translation: CATSRAGYSYEQYV.

The chain uses TRBV19 and TRBJ1-3; D is ambiguous. Trimming took 4 bases from V and 0 from J, leaving 4 bases between them. The CDR3 sequence is 13 residues long. Germline-derived CDR1 and CDR2 are LNHDA and SQIVND (reference sequence). CDR3 region: CASSTVSGNTIYF. In DNA form, the CDR3 reads TGTGCCAGTAGTACTGTCTCTGGAAACACCATATATTTT.

This clone was recorded only once. CDR3 amino acids: CASGSDSSYNEQFF. In DNA form, the CDR3 reads TGTGCTAGTGGTAGCGACTCATCCTACAATGAGCAGTTCTTC. The rearrangement uses TRBV12-5 and TRBJ2-1; D is ambiguous. The CDR3 length is 14 residues. Germline CDR1 reads LGHNT; CDR2 reads FRNRAP. Between the trimmed V and J ends, which lost 5 bases and 1 base, there was a span of 9 bases.

The V gene is TRBV15, the J gene TRBJ2-3; possible D gene TRBD2, 7 bases. Trimming cost V 3 bases and J 2 bases, with 12 bases left between them. Germline V gives CDR1 LNHNV, CDR2 YYDKDF (reference sequence). The CDR3 sequence is 15 residues long. CDR3 DNA sequence: TGTGCCACCAGCAGTCAAGGGGGGGTCACAGATACGCAGTATTTT. Its protein product is CATSSQGGVTDTQYF.

The V and J genes are TRBV25-1 and TRBJ2-5, with unresolved D. With 5 bases removed from V and 5 bases from J, the gap between germline ends came to 6 bases. Germline values: CDR1 MGHDK, CDR2 SYGVNS. This CDR3 is 11 amino acids long. CDR3 loop: CASSTAETQYF. The CDR3 bases are TGTGCCAGCAGTACCGCTGAGACCCAGTACTTC. Complete variable domain (other parts from reference TRBV25-1 and TRBJ2-5): EADIYQTPRYLVIGTGKKITLECSQTMGHDKMYWYQQDPGMELHLIHYSYGVNSTEKGDLSSESTVSRIRTEHFPLTLESARPSHTSQYLCASSTAETQYFGPGTRLLVL.

The chain is built from TRBV18 and TRBJ2-3; a weak D match, TRBD2 (6 bases). V lost 3 bases and J 2 bases, leaving 12 bases between the germline ends. Germline assignment: CDR1 KGHSH and CDR2 LQKENI. This CDR3 comprises 15 residues. The CDR3 here is CASSPRDSYTDTQYF. In DNA, the CDR3 is TGTGCCAGCTCACCTAGGGACTCTTACACAGATACGCAGTATTTT.